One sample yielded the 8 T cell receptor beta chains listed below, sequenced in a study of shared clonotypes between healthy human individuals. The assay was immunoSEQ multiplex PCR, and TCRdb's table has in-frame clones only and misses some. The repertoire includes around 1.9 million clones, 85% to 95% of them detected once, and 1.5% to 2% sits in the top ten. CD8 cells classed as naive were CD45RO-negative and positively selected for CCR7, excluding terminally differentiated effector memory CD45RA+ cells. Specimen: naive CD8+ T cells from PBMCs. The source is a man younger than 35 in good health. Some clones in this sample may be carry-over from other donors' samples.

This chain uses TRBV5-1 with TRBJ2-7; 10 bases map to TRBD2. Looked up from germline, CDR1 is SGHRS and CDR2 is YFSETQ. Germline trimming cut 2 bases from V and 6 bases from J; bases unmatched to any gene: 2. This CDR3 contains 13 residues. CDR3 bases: TGCGCCAGCAGCTTAGCGGGAGGGATCGAGCAGTACTTC. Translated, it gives CASSLAGGIEQYF.

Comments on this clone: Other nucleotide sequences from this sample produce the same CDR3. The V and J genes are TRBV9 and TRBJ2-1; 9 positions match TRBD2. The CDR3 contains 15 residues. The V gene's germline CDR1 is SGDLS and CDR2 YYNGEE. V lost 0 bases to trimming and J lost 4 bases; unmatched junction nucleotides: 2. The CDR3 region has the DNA TGTGCCAGCAGCGTAGTCCTAGCGGGATACAATGAGCAGTTCTTC. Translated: CASSVVLAGYNEQFF.

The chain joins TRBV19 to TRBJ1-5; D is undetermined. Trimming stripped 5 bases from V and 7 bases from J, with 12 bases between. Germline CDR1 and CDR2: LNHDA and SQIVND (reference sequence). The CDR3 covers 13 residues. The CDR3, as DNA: TGTGCCAGTAGTCTTATGGACGGGCAGCCCCAGCATTTT. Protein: CASSLMDGQPQHF.

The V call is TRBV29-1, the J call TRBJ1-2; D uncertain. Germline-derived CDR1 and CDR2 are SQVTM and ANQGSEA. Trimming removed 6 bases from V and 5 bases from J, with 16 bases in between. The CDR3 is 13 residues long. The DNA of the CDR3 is TGCAGCGTGGAAAACGGGGTCTCTTATGGCTACACCTTC. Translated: CSVENGVSYGYTF.

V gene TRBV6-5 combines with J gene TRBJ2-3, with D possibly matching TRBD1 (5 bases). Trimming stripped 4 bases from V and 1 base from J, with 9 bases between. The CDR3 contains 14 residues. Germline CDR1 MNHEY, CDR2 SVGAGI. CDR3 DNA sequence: TGTGCCAGCAGTTCGGACATCCGCACAGATACGCAGTATTTT. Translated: CASSSDIRTDTQYF.

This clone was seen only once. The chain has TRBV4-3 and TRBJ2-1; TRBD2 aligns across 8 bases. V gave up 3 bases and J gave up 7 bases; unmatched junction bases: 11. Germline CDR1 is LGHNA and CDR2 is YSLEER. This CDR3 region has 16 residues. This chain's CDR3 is CASSQESGRVGNEQFF. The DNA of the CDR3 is TGCGCCAGCAGCCAGGAAAGCGGGAGAGTGGGTAATGAGCAGTTCTTC.

The CDR3 DNA follows: TGTGCCTGGTTCCTCTGGGAGGGGGGTAAAACCGGGGAGCTGTTTTTT. Its translation: CAWFLWEGGKTGELFF. The chain combines TRBV30 with TRBJ2-2; the D gene is possibly TRBD2 (7 bases). CDR1 and CDR2 (germline): GTSNPN, SVGIG (reference sequence). The CDR3 is 16 residues long. With 5 bases removed from V and 5 bases from J, the gap between germline ends came to 21 bases.

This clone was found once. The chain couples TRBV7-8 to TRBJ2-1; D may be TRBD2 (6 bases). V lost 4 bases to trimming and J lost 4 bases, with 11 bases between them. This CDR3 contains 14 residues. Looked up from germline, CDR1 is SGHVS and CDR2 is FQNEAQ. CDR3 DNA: TGTGCCAGCAGCTCTGAGACTAGTTACAATGAGCAGTTCTTC. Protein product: CASSSETSYNEQFF.